This entry features one T cell receptor beta chain sequence. The junction departs from germline at one end; a sequencing error may be responsible. Libraries were prepared by immunoSEQ multiplex PCR; TCRdb keeps only in-frame clonotypes and omits some of them. The repertoire holds 40,000 or so clones, with more than 75% as singletons. Stated time point: peripheral blood 6 weeks after treatment start. For each patient, 1 to 8 samples were obtained, pretreatment and on-treatment. The data were obtained in a study of PD-L1 blockade in urothelial cancer. The wider study: Blood analysis occurred 3 weeks (second dose) and 6 weeks after treatment start. Researchers found blood samples held a median of 141,255 T cells.

This receptor was taken from a man in his sixties with urothelial cancer. Sequenced here: PBMCs, sampled around atezolizumab (anti-PD-L1) treatment.

CDR3 in amino acids: CASSWDTEAFF. The CDR3 region has the DNA TGTGCCAGCTCCTGGGACACCGAAGCTTTCTTT. The chain is built from TRBV18 and TRBJ1-1; D is perhaps TRBD1 (6 bases). The germline V gene encodes CDR1 KGHSH and CDR2 LQKENI. The CDR3 has 11 amino acids.